One T cell receptor (beta chain) is described in this entry. Its specificity is unknown. The data stem from a study of shared clonotypes between healthy human individuals. Points from the study as a whole: The diversity represented, both genetic and in exposure history, was limited by few donors.

The donors were adults (healthy and HIV-negative) with no recent acute infections or vaccinations. This CDR3 region has 13 residues. Looked up from germline, CDR1 is SGHRS and CDR2 is YFSETQ. The V and J ends lost 4 bases and 7 bases, in that order; junction bases with no gene match: 7. The method was immunoSEQ multiplex PCR; TCRdb's version includes in-frame clones alone and lacks a portion of them. The sample comprises under 2.5 million clones, less than 95% of which are singletons, and 0.37% rests with the top ten. Material for sequencing was naive CD4+ T cells from PBMCs. Specified subset: CD45RA+ positively selected. This receptor was identified in a man aged 18 to 30 in good health. Some clones in this sample may be carry-over from other donors' samples. This sequence joins TRBV5-1 and TRBJ2-5; 7 positions match TRBD1. The CDR3 DNA follows: TGCGCCAGCAGCGTGGGGGACAGCGGGACCCAGTACTTC. Translated: CASSVGDSGTQYF.